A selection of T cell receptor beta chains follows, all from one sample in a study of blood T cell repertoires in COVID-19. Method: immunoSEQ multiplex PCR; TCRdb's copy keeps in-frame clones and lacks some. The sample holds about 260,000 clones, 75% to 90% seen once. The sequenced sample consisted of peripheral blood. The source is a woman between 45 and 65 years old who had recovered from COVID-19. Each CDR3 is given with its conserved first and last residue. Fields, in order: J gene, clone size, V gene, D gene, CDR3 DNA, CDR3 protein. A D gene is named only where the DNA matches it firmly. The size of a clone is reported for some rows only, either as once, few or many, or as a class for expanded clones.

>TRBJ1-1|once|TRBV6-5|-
TGTGCCAGCAGCCAGTCGGGAATGAACACTGAAGCTTTCTTT
CASSQSGMNTEAFF
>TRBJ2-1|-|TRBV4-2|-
TGTGCCAGCAGCCCCTTCACCCGGGGGGCAGTAAACAATGAGCAGTTCTTC
CASSPFTRGAVNNEQFF
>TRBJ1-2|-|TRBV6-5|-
TGTGCCAGCAGTCGGTATGGCTACACCTTC
CASSRYGYTF
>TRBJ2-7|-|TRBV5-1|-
TGCGCCAGCCGTGGACTCGAAAGCTCCTACGAGCAGTACTTC
CASRGLESSYEQYF
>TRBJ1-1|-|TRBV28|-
TGTGCCAGCAGTTTTTCAGGAGAAGCTTTCTTT
CASSFSGEAFF
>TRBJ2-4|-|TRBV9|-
TGTGCCAGCAGCGACGCCTCCATGGGCCCTGAAAACATTCAGTACTTC
CASSDASMGPENIQYF
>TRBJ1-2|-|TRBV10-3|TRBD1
TGTGCCAGCCGGACAGGGGACTATGGCTACACCTTC
CASRTGDYGYTF
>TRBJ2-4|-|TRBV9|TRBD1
TGTGCCAGCAGCTCCTCCGGGACAGGGAAATCCTTC
CASSSSGTGKSF
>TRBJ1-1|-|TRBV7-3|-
TGTGCCAGCAGCCCCTCCCCCGACAGGGAAGCTTTCTTT
CASSPSPDREAFF
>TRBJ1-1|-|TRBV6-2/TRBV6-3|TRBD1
TGTGCCAGCAGTTACTCGCCGGACAGGGCCCTTTTT
CASSYSPDRALF
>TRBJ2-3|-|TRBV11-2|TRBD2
TGTGCCAGCAGCTTAGATGGACTCCTAGCGGGAGGGCCCCCAGATACGCAGTATTTT
CASSLDGLLAGGPPDTQYF
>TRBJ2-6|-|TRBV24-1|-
TGTGCCACCAGTGAGTCCCCCGGGGGGGCCAACGTCCTGACTTTC
CATSESPGGANVLTF
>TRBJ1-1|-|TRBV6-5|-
TGTGCCAGCAGTTACGAGGTCCGCACTGAAGCTTTCTTT
CASSYEVRTEAFF
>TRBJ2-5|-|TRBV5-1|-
TGCGCCAGCAGCTTGGTCTCGAGGAGAGAGACCCAGTACTTC
CASSLVSRRETQYF
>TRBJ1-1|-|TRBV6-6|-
TGTGCCAGCACCCTCGGCGGGGGACAAGAAGCTTTCTTT
CASTLGGGQEAFF
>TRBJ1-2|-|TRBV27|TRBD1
TGTGCCAGCAGGAGCGGGACAGGGGGATATGGCTACACCTTC
CASRSGTGGYGYTF
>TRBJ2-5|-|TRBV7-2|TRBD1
TGTGCCAGCAGCCCGGGACAGATAATACAAGAGACCCAGTACTTC
CASSPGQIIQETQYF
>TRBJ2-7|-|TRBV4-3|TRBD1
TGCGCCAGCAGCCAGGGACAGGGGATGGACGCCGAGCAGTACTTC
CASSQGQGMDAEQYF
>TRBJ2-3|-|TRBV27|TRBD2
TGTGCCAGCAGTGAGCGGGGGGTGGCAGATACGCAGTATTTT
CASSERGVADTQYF
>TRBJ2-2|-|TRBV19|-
TGTGCCAGTAGTATAGATTCGACTAGAATCGGCACCGGGGAGCTGTTTTTT
CASSIDSTRIGTGELFF
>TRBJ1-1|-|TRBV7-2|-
TGTGCCAGCAGCTTAGGTGGGCCGGGGACTGAAGCTTTCTTT
CASSLGGPGTEAFF
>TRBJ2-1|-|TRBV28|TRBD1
TGTGCCAGCAGTCTAACCGGGACAGTATACAATGAGCAGTTCTTC
CASSLTGTVYNEQFF
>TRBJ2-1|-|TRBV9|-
TGTGCCAGCAGCTACCTAGGGACACCCAAGGTGGGCGAGCAGTTCTTC
CASSYLGTPKVGEQFF
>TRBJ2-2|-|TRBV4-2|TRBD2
TGTGCCAGCAGCCAAGCGACGGGGGGTCCCGGGGAGCTGTTTTTT
CASSQATGGPGELFF
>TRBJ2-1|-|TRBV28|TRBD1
TGTGCCAGCACCTTCGGACAGGGCTCGCTCTACAATGAGCAGTTCTTC
CASTFGQGSLYNEQFF
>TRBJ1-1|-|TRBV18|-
TGTGCCAGCTCACCCGTCCCCAGGGACACTGAAGCTTTCTTT
CASSPVPRDTEAFF
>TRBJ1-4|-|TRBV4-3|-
TGCGCCAGCAGCCAAGAGGCAGACAGGCATGAAAAACTGTTTTTT
CASSQEADRHEKLFF
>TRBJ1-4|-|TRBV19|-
TGTGCCAGTACGGTGAATCTGTTGGTTACGTCAACTGTGTTTTTT
CASTVNLLVTSTVFF
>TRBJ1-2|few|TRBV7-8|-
TGTGCCAGCAGCGAGGCCCACGGGGTTTATGGCTACACCTTC
CASSEAHGVYGYTF
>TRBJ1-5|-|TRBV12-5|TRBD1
TGTGCTAGTGGTTTGTACGGGACAGGGCTTGGTCAGCCCCAGCATTTT
CASGLYGTGLGQPQHF